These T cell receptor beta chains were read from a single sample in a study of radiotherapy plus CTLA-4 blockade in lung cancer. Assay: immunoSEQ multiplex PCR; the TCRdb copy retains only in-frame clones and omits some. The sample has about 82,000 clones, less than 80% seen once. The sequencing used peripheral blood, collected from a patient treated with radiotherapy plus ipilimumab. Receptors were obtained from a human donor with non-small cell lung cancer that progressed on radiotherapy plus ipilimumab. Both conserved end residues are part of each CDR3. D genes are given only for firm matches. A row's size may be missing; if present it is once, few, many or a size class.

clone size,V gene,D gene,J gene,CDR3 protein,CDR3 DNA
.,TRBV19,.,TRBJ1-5,CASSIDRFSKGNQPQHF,TGTGCCAGTAGTATAGATAGGTTTTCGAAGGGGAATCAGCCCCAGCATTTT
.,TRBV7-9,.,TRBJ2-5,CASSIGAGEETQYF,TGTGCCAGCAGCATAGGAGCAGGGGAAGAGACCCAGTACTTC
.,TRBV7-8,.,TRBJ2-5,CASSLEEGSETQYF,TGTGCCAGCAGCTTAGAGGAGGGATCAGAGACCCAGTACTTC
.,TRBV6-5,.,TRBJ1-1,CASSYSPGPGPEAFF,TGTGCCAGCAGTTACTCTCCGGGTCCCGGGCCTGAAGCTTTCTTT
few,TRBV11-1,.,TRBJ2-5,CASSLNHQETQYF,TGTGCCAGCAGCTTAAATCACCAAGAGACCCAGTACTTC
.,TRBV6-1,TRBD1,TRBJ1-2,CASSDADRVGYGYTF,TGTGCCAGCAGTGACGCCGACAGGGTCGGCTATGGCTACACCTTC
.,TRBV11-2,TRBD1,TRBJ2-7,CASSLDYRGPYEQYF,TGTGCCAGCAGCTTAGATTACAGGGGACCCTACGAGCAGTACTTC
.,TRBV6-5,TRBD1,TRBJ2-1,CASKRDRPYNEQFF,TGTGCCAGCAAGAGGGACAGGCCCTACAATGAGCAGTTCTTC
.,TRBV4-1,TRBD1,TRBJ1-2,CASSHNRDSGGYTF,TGCGCCAGCAGCCACAACCGGGACAGCGGTGGCTACACCTTC
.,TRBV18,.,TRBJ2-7,CASSPSFEGVEQYF,TGTGCCAGCTCACCCTCGTTTGAAGGGGTCGAGCAGTACTTC
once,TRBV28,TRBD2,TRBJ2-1,CASRGGGGGPYNEQFF,TGTGCCAGCAGAGGCGGGGGCGGGGGGCCCTACAATGAGCAGTTCTTC
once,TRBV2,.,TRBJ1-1,CASSPTTGFTEAFF,TGTGCCAGCAGTCCTACCACAGGGTTCACTGAAGCTTTCTTT
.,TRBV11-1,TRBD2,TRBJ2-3,CASSSRGEGSTDTQYF,TGTGCCAGCAGCTCCCGTGGGGAGGGGAGCACAGATACGCAGTATTTT
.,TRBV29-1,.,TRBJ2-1,CSVDGQGRYNEQFF,TGCAGCGTCGACGGGCAGGGCCGATACAATGAGCAGTTCTTC
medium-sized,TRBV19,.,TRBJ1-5,CASSTSSGNGNQPQHF,TGTGCCAGTAGTACCTCCAGTGGGAATGGCAATCAGCCCCAGCATTTT
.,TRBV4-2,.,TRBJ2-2,CASSRPGQNTGELFF,TGTGCCAGCAGCCGGCCGGGACAGAACACCGGGGAGCTGTTTTTT
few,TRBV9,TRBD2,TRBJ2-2,CASSPTSGRAGELFF,TGTGCCAGCAGCCCGACTAGCGGGAGGGCCGGGGAGCTGTTTTTT